This T cell receptor (beta chain) derives from a study of OX40 agonist ivuxolimab in advanced cancers. Study context: Each dose-escalation patient presented with hepatocellular carcinoma, melanoma, renal cell or head and neck cancer. Study-level results: The authors did not determine the antigen specificity of the expanded peripheral T cells.

The assay was immunoSEQ multiplex PCR, and TCRdb's table has in-frame clones only and misses some. The data show tens of thousands of clones, 65% to 85% seen once. Comment on this clone: Its target is not known.

V shed 2 bases and J shed 1 base, with 11 bases lying between them. Germline V gene data show CDR1 as SGHAT and CDR2 as FQNNGV. The CDR3 has 15 residues. The clonotype was recovered from an adult with an advanced solid tumor such as melanoma, head and neck, liver or kidney cancer. The sample consisted of CD4+ or CD8+ T cells sorted from blood, taken in a trial of the OX40 agonist ivuxolimab. The chain combines TRBV11-2 with TRBJ1-1; TRBD1 might be the D (5 bases). CDR3 sequence reads: CASSLRRGANTEAFF. CDR3 sequence (DNA): TGTGCCAGCAGCTTAAGAAGGGGAGCGAACACTGAAGCTTTCTTT.